This TCR beta chain was recorded in a study of cytomegalovirus exposure and HLA in healthy donors. Study-level results: Certain indistinguishable V segments, among them TRBV6-2 and TRBV6-3, were excluded. It is likely that the observed cluster of highly shared sequence variants was a sequencing artifact.

CDR1 and CDR2 (germline): SEHNR, FQNEAQ (reference sequence). V shed 9 bases and J 5 bases; nucleotides not matched to a gene: 9. The CDR3 loop spans 14 amino acids. This clone has just one count. Its antigen is not identified. With 60 Vbeta and 13 Jbeta primers, the PCR was carried out. The repertoire was sequenced with immunoSEQ multiplex PCR; TCRdb's copy has only in-frame clones and lacks some. The sample lists about 180,000 clones, around four fifths seen once, with 4.8% in the top ten. Sequenced sample: PBMCs. The receptor was isolated from a girl aged 10-17 years in good health and CMV-seropositive. The chain employs TRBV7-9 and TRBJ2-1, with 8 bases matching TRBD2. The CDR3 coding sequence is TGTGCCAGTAAACGGGGGGGCCGAGACAATGAGCAGTTCTTC. Amino acids: CASKRGGRDNEQFF.